Listed below are T cell receptor beta chains from one sample, sequenced in a study of tumor-infiltrating lymphocytes in primary liver carcinoma. Via MiXCR, TCRdb re-called the multiplex PCR reads, giving one row per CDR3 protein. The data hold 110,000 or so distinct CDR3 sequences, with roughly 80% observed a single time. What was sequenced was liver tumor tissue from sampling region 3. The receptors derive from a man aged 40-55 years with primary liver carcinoma and hepatitis B virus infection. The CDR3 runs from the conserved cysteine through the conserved F or W.

v_gene	j_gene	CDR3aa
TRBV7-9	TRBJ2-3	CASSLLAGSGDTQYF
TRBV12-3/TRBV12-4	TRBJ2-5	CASAQGQSQETHYF
TRBV6-1	TRBJ2-6	CTSSELAGSGANVLTF
TRBV6-4	TRBJ2-1	CASSDQLGGGPHIF
TRBV6-5	TRBJ2-5	CASSHAGGKETRYF
TRBV6-4	TRBJ2-5	CTSSETQYF
TRBV7-9	TRBJ2-1	CASSDCLSENSEQFF
TRBV5-1	TRBJ1-1	CASSLLETATQTLF
TRBV29-1	TRBJ2-5	CTVEDGRSQETQYF
TRBV5-4	TRBJ1-4	CASSRTQTNERLFF
TRBV7-8	TRBJ2-6	CANSSTVTRSGANVLTF
TRBV7-8	TRBJ2-7	CASSLTHDYEQCF
TRBV12-3/TRBV12-4	TRBJ2-2	CVSNVRIGTGELFF
TRBV29-1	TRBJ2-1	CSVEGLAGRGFNEQFF
TRBV5-1	TRBJ1-1	CASSLNGMKTEAFF
TRBV6-6	TRBJ2-6	CASSKHSGTANSGANVLTF
TRBV19	TRBJ1-2	CGISVTETGGGYTF
TRBV5-1	TRBJ1-1	CASSLGQSINTEAFF
TRBV28	TRBJ2-7	CVSSPLADQIVEYF
TRBV28	TRBJ1-1	CASSRPGHGYTEAFF
TRBV29-1	TRBJ2-7	CSAEGNYERYF
TRBV5-1	TRBJ1-4	CASSLDGRPSEKLFF
TRBV7-9	TRBJ2-7	CASSTTGPPYDQYF
TRBV11-3	TRBJ2-1	CANSLGVSNNVQIF
TRBV6-2/TRBV6-3	TRBJ2-5	CACSESGVQGTQYF
TRBV6-5	TRBJ2-6	CASSSRTGNSGANVLTF
TRBV5-4	TRBJ1-2	CASSMDRNYGYTF
TRBV28	TRBJ2-3	CASSRAALGTDTQYF
TRBV30	TRBJ2-5	CAWSVRGSKTQYF
TRBV10-3	TRBJ1-3	CASTGDLSSGNAIYF
TRBV6-2/TRBV6-3	TRBJ2-7	CASSSLQADYEQYF
TRBV5-1	TRBJ2-1	CASSLRGDNEQFF
TRBV24-1	TRBJ2-2	CATSDLMDTGELFF
TRBV6-5	TRBJ1-1	CASSSYRRLKEAEAFF
TRBV29-1	TRBJ2-7	CNVHRQGGYEQYF
TRBV6-1	TRBJ2-3	CASSEGNWPEGTQYF
TRBV5-4	TRBJ1-1	CAGSLGVLNTEAFF
TRBV29-1	TRBJ2-3	CSGIQITGTDTLYF
TRBV4-2	TRBJ2-3	CARSPGLAGEVGTDTRYF
TRBV29-1	TRBJ2-5	CSVRASGSWTETQYF
TRBV4-2	TRBJ2-7	CASSQGASASYEQYF
TRBV5-1	TRBJ1-1	CAISLEGRTSAEAFF
TRBV4-2	TRBJ2-1	CASSQSSGGIDEQSF
TRBV5-5	TRBJ2-7	CASSMAGQGNYEQYF
TRBV4-3	TRBJ2-2	CAISQGATRNTGELFF
TRBV4-1	TRBJ2-3	CASSQDRTSGSTDTHYF
TRBV29-1	TRBJ2-7	CSVRQGPNSYERYF
TRBV29-1	TRBJ2-5	CSVTSGTGEETQYF
TRBV6-2/TRBV6-3	.	CASSLDRRNQSQYF
TRBV20-1	TRBJ1-5	CSTERQGGEPQHF
TRBV7-9	TRBJ2-2	CASSLVLQAWTGELFF
TRBV10-2	TRBJ1-2	CASSGHGTNYGYTF
TRBV7-8	TRBJ2-5	CASSRGVKETQYF
TRBV29-1	TRBJ1-1	CSVITGGTEAFF
TRBV7-9	TRBJ1-1	CATSLGQLCPGPNTEAFF
TRBV4-3	TRBJ2-7	CVSSQDVTSSYEQYF
TRBV5-8	TRBJ2-7	CASSHYEGNYEQYF
TRBV4-3	TRBJ2-1	CASSQDRNGFHNEEFF
TRBV29-1	TRBJ2-5	CNVGWTGPPRETQYF